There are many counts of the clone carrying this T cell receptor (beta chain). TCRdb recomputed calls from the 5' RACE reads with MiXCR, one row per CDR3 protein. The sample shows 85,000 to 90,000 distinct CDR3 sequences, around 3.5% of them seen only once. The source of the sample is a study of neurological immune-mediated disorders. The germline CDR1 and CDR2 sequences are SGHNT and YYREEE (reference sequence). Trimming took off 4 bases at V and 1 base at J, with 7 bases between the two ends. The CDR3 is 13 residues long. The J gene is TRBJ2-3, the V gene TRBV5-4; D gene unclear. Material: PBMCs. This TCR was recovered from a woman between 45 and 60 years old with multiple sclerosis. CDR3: CASSRTGTDTQYF. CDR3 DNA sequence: TGTGCCAGCAGCCGGACCGGCACAGATACGCAGTATTTT.